Described below is a single T cell receptor beta chain sequence and its context. Its recognized antigen is unknown. No qualities accompany the bases; no much larger clone lies one base away. The donors were some 36 Caucasian individuals from Russia, aged roughly 6 to 95 years, who were systemically healthy. Approximately 10 milliliters of peripheral blood were collected from each donor into EDTA-treated Vacutainer tubes. Ficoll-Paque density-gradient centrifugation was used to isolate PBMCs, with at least 6 million obtained per sample. Total RNA was extracted from PBMCs with Trizol reagent, with at least 6 micrograms obtained per sample. For every donor, an aliquot of PBMCs went through flow cytometry to measure the percentages of naive CD45RAhigh/CD27high T cells. The entry originates in a study of blood T cells in healthy people across ages (dated by TCRdb to the mid-2010s). The study in broad terms: In model experiments, roughly one uniquely barcoded TCR beta cDNA molecule per two T cells was captured by template switching. To track age-related changes in TCR beta repertoire diversity, the study relied on deep sequencing normalized with unique cDNA molecular identifiers. Donors were grouped into four age groups: young (average approximately 15 years), middle-aged (roughly 40), aged (around 56) and long-lived (around 80). The study analyzed two additional independent replicas of 1 million unique cDNA reads from the same blood draw for two donors, one aged 18 to 29 and one aged 80 or older.

Library creation used 5' RACE. The listed sequencing device is Illumina HiSeq 2500. The second PCR ran for about 6 to 11 cycles and used a J-beta primer mix along with a sample-barcoded 5' primer. A template-switch 5' adaptor carrying 12 random nucleotides introduced a unique molecular identifier onto each TCR beta cDNA molecule. Each sample yielded at least 2.5 million CDR3-containing paired-end reads. All of the RNA was converted into first-strand cDNA using the Mint cDNA synthesis kit, with a TRBC-specific oligonucleotide serving as the primer. All cDNA was treated with uracil-DNA glycosylase and then went through a first 18-cycle PCR with the universal primers M1SS and BC2_uni_R. On the authors' methods: For normalization, 1 million high-quality reads, each with a distinct molecular identifier, were randomly selected from each sample. Reads with shared molecular identifiers were discarded instead of being binned into consensus sequences. MiTCR, with a Q25 quality threshold and the strictest error-elimination algorithm, was used for CDR3 identification, clonotype clustering and error correction. A nonparametric unseen species model with Euler transformation was used to estimate a lower bound on total TCR beta diversity. TCRdb reworked the public reads: Q25 trimming with fastp, MiXCR clone assembly, productive beta chains retained. CDR3 protein duplicates are merged, each entry listing the most common genes and DNA. TCRdb, not the original authors, processed these V and J calls. The sample table contains more than 900,000 distinct CDR3 sequences; only one count was recorded for 25% to 30% of them. More than 8.5% of the sample rests with the top ten.

What the research found in general, with its limitations: Estimates of total diversity from one million sequenced T cells were regarded as lower bounds and underestimates. The percentage of naive T cells measured by flow cytometry correlated strongly with observed TCR beta diversity. The CMV infection status of donors was not known, potentially confounding age-related changes in expanded clonotypes. Observed TCR beta diversity per million T cells fell roughly linearly with age, and a significant reduction was already apparent by age around 40. The long-lived group showed more naive CD4+ T cells, fewer expanded clones and increased TCR diversity than the aged group, suggesting age selection. Conclusive comparison of naive and antigen-experienced compartments was prevented by the profiling of bulk unsorted PBMCs.

The CDR3 numbers 15 residues from cysteine through phenylalanine. Kept here is only the CDR3 DNA, which spans 45 bases and is read in frame from base 1. V is pruned by 0 bases and J by 11 bases, leaving 11 bases of the junction without a gene match. CDR1 MGHRA and CDR2 YSYEKL were looked up in the germline V gene. These records were also assigned to another study, of T cells of mothers and their children. The second study's paper adds: Nine systemically healthy Caucasian individuals served as donors, namely three mothers together with their six children. cDNA synthesis consumed the entire amount of extracted RNA, loaded at 1.5 ug RNA in each 15 ul reaction. In the second PCR, the M1S primer added sample barcodes and 2-4 random nucleotides. Over 8.5 million TCR beta CDR3 reads were obtained for each mother, and about 3 million reads were obtained for each child. TCR recombination output is similarly shaped by thymic selection in related and unrelated pairs, with a minor effect exerted by inherited differences. Normalized repertoire overlap was always slightly but never significantly higher in related than unrelated mother-child pairs. No persistent microchimeric T cell clones were detected, at a sensitivity of around 97 clones per million clonotypes. Deep NGS was used in the study to compare the TCR beta repertoires of mothers and children and to look for features that separate related mother-child pairs from unrelated individuals. On average, the children were roughly 11 +/- 4 years old, while the mothers were about 40 +/- 4 years old. Libraries were sequenced on Illumina HiSeq 2000 with 100+100 nt paired-end reads after adapter ligation with NEBNext reagents. To prevent cross-contamination, the mother and child libraries were prepared one month apart and sequenced in separate runs. Each donor had between about 450,000 and 2,100,000 distinct TCR beta clonotypes identified. Naive TCR beta clonotypes were estimated from low-frequency clonotypes matched to each donor's FACS-determined naive share, without sorting.

The rearrangement combines TRBV4-1 with TRBJ2-5, with 8 middle bases fitting TRBD1. The specimen was blood. The sequence was collected from a woman aged 40 to 50 in good health. This receptor has the CDR3 CASSQETGAGREQYF. The nucleotide sequence is TGCGCCAGCAGCCAAGAGACAGGGGCCGGGAGAGAGCAGTACTTC.